This entry features one T cell receptor beta chain sequence. Antigen: not known. The data were produced by immunoSEQ multiplex PCR, yet TCRdb's version contains in-frame clones alone and is incomplete. The repertoire consists of 70,000 to 95,000 clones, with roughly 84% occurring once and the leading ten covering about 6%. The data belong to a study of T cell responses to AZD1222 COVID-19 vaccine. Study-level points and caveats: White British donors predominated, females outnumbered males, and clonal diversity was possibly underestimated. Sampling that yielded the repertoires occurred only after the peak T cell response. Epitopes outside B.1.351 and B.1.1.7 mutated regions reportedly drew nearly half of spike TCRs.

The CDR3 consists of 14 residues. Germline V lookup: CDR1 GTSNPN, CDR2 SVGIG (reference sequence). V shed 7 bases, J shed 3 bases, and the junction held 9 bases outside the gene matches. Material: peripheral blood, obtained 28 days after the second AZD1222 dose. The TCR was taken from an adult who received the AZD1222 COVID-19 vaccine. This chain connects TRBV30 to TRBJ2-7, with 10 bases fitting TRBD2. Written as DNA, the CDR3 is TGTGCCTTTCGGGAGCGGGGGGGCTTCTACGAGCAGTACTTC. It encodes CAFRERGGFYEQYF.